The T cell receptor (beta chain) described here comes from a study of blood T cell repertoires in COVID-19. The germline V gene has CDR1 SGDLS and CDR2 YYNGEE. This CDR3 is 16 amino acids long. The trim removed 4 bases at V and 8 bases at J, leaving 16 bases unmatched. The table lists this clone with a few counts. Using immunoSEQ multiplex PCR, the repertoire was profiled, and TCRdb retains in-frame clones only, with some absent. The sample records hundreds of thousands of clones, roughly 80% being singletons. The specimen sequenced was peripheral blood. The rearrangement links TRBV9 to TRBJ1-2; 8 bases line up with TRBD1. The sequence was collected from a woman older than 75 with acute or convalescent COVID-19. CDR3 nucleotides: TGTGCCAGCAGCCCATACGCGGCGGACAGGGTTGGCGGCTACACCTTC. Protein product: CASSPYAADRVGGYTF.